This TCR beta chain derives from a study of T cell responses to AZD1222 COVID-19 vaccine. Study at large: Combined were second doses at about 4 or about 12 weeks.

As regards this clone: Its antigen is currently unknown.

CDR1 SEHNR and CDR2 FQNEAQ come from the germline V gene (reference sequence). The length of the CDR3 is 15 residues. V was pared by 3 bases and J by 7 bases, with 18 bases between. Broader study findings: The donors showed a predominance of white British ancestry and of females, with possible underestimation of clonal diversity. Unmutated variant regions are reportedly targeted by nearly half of spike-specific TCRs. Along spike, vaccine-associated CD4 TCRs were found throughout, with dominance at 160-218 and 743-854.

The method was immunoSEQ multiplex PCR; TCRdb's version includes in-frame clones alone and lacks a portion of them. The sample lists 150,000 to 200,000 clones, more than 80% occurring once. The sequenced sample was peripheral blood, obtained on day 0 of AZD1222 vaccination. The V gene is TRBV7-9, the J gene TRBJ1-1; no definite D call. The sequence was collected from an adult in good health. CDR3: CASSFDPGPWGEAFF. For the CDR3, the DNA is TGTGCCAGCAGCTTCGATCCCGGGCCGTGGGGTGAAGCTTTCTTT.